A selection of T cell receptor beta chains follows, all from one sample in a study of T-cell reconstitution after alpha-beta-depleted transplantation in children. TCRdb re-called the PCR reads through MiXCR, storing one row per CDR3 protein. The table records about 580,000 distinct CDR3 sequences, about 23% of them present only once. The sequencing here drew on PBMCs, mostly from graft donor cells, taken 360 days after TCRalphabeta/CD19-depleted stem cell transplant. These receptors all come from a boy younger than two who had a stem cell transplant for acute myeloid leukemia, so the T cells may come from the graft donor. Each CDR3 is given with its conserved first and last residue. The D gene is left open where the match is weak. Rows may omit the clone size; those that give it use once, few, many or a size class.

>few|TRBV5-1|12|TRBJ2-2|-
CASSLVLGELFF
TGCGCCAGCAGCTTGGTCCTGGGGGAGCTGTTTTTT
>-|TRBV12-3/TRBV12-4|12|TRBJ2-2|-
CASTIETGELFF
TGTGCCAGCACCATCGAGACCGGGGAGCTGTTTTTT
>few|TRBV20-1|14|TRBJ2-1|-
CSASIRGRGNEQFF
TGCAGTGCTAGTATCAGGGGCCGGGGGAATGAGCAGTTCTTC
>-|TRBV20-1|13|TRBJ1-6|TRBD1
CSADRALDSPLHF
TGCAGTGCCGACAGGGCCCTCGATTCACCCCTCCACTTT
>many|TRBV29-1|10|TRBJ1-1|-
CSVAGTEAFF
TGCAGCGTCGCCGGGACAGAAGCTTTCTTT
>-|TRBV20-1|13|TRBJ1-4|TRBD1
CSANRDSSEKLFF
TGCAGTGCTAACCGGGACAGCTCCGAAAAACTGTTTTTT
>-|TRBV15|13|TRBJ2-7|-
CATSGNSADEQYF
TGTGCCACCAGTGGGAACAGCGCAGATGAGCAGTACTTC
>-|TRBV11-2|13|TRBJ2-1|-
CASSLGGENEQFF
TGTGCCAGCAGCTTAGGAGGGGAAAATGAGCAGTTCTTC
>few|TRBV6-5|12|TRBJ2-7|-
CASSSSAGVKYF
TGTGCCAGCAGTTCTAGCGCCGGGGTTAAGTACTTC
>few|TRBV29-1|17|TRBJ2-5|TRBD1
CSVEDTSSGTDQETQYF
TGCAGCGTTGAAGACACAAGCTCCGGGACAGATCAAGAGACCCAGTACTTC
>-|TRBV5-5|13|TRBJ2-1|-
CASSSAGNNEQFF
TGTGCCAGCAGCTCCGCGGGGAACAATGAGCAGTTCTTC
>-|TRBV5-1|17|TRBJ1-1|TRBD1
CASSLRPGQGDSTEAFF
TGCGCCAGCAGCCTTCGTCCGGGACAGGGGGATAGCACTGAAGCTTTCTTT
>-|TRBV6-5|16|TRBJ2-5|TRBD1
CASSYSTGTAQETQYF
TGTGCCAGCAGTTACTCGACTGGGACAGCCCAAGAGACCCAGTACTTC
>-|TRBV4-3|15|TRBJ1-3|-
CASSQGLGAGNTIYF
TGCGCCAGCAGCCAAGGATTAGGAGCGGGAAACACCATATATTTT
>once|TRBV11-2|16|TRBJ2-5|-
CASSLVAGRPQETQYF
TGTGCCAGCAGCTTAGTGGCGGGACGACCCCAGGAGACCCAGTACTTC
>-|TRBV28|13|TRBJ1-2|-
CASSTGRNYGYTF
TGTGCCAGCAGTACCGGACGGAACTATGGCTACACCTTC
>few|TRBV7-2|15|TRBJ2-7|TRBD1
CASSPTGTVSYEQYF
TGTGCCAGCAGCCCTACCGGGACAGTCTCCTACGAGCAGTACTTC
>once|TRBV5-8|16|TRBJ1-5|TRBD1
CASSLPGTGSNQPQHF
TGTGCCAGCAGCCTGCCCGGGACAGGGTCCAATCAGCCCCAGCATTTT
>many|TRBV12-3/TRBV12-4|14|TRBJ1-4|TRBD1
CASRGTGVIEKLFF
TGTGCCAGCAGGGGGACAGGGGTGATTGAAAAACTGTTTTTT
>few|TRBV14|13|TRBJ2-1|-
CASSQDRRTSQFF
TGTGCCAGCAGCCAAGATCGAAGGACTTCGCAGTTCTTC
>few|TRBV25-1|14|TRBJ2-5|-
CASSGTGRQETQYF
TGTGCCAGCAGTGGAACGGGACGCCAAGAGACCCAGTACTTC
>many|TRBV12-3/TRBV12-4|16|TRBJ2-1|TRBD2
CASSQGTSGGYNEQFF
TGTGCCAGCAGCCAGGGGACTAGCGGGGGGTACAATGAGCAGTTCTTC
>few|TRBV20-1|15|TRBJ2-7|-
CSAREYGRYLYEQYF
TGCAGTGCTAGAGAATATGGTCGTTACCTTTACGAGCAGTACTTC
>-|TRBV7-2|17|TRBJ2-1|TRBD2
CASSTTYSGGCYNEQFF
TGTGCCAGCAGCACTACGTATAGCGGGGGGTGCTACAATGAGCAGTTCTTC
>-|TRBV5-1|15|TRBJ1-1|-
CASSLEVLVRFAAFF
TGCGCCAGCAGCTTGGAAGTTTTGGTTCGGTTTGCCGCTTTCTTT
>many|TRBV9|16|TRBJ2-3|TRBD1
CASSALDRGKADTQYF
TGTGCCAGCAGCGCCCTCGACAGGGGTAAAGCAGATACGCAGTATTTT
>-|TRBV27|14|TRBJ2-1|-
CASSLWASRWEQFF
TGTGCCAGCAGTTTATGGGCCTCACGCTGGGAGCAGTTCTTC
>-|TRBV6-2/TRBV6-3|17|TRBJ2-5|-
CASSYPFPPENQETQYF
TGTGCCAGCAGTTACCCCTTTCCACCAGAAAACCAAGAGACCCAGTACTTC
>once|TRBV6-2/TRBV6-3|16|TRBJ1-6|TRBD1
CASSYSPGQPNSPLHF
TGTGCCAGCAGTTACTCACCGGGACAGCCTAATTCACCCCTCCACTTT
>-|TRBV29-1|17|TRBJ2-1|-
CSVEDPLGKGAYNEQFF
TGCAGCGTTGAAGATCCCCTCGGTAAGGGGGCCTACAATGAGCAGTTCTTC
>many|TRBV3-1|15|TRBJ2-7|-
CASSQGFAAIYEQYF
TGTGCCAGCAGCCAAGGGTTCGCGGCTATCTACGAGCAGTACTTC
>-|TRBV18|12|TRBJ2-7|-
CASSTDVYEQYF
TGTGCCAGCTCGACGGACGTCTACGAGCAGTACTTC
>many|TRBV12-3/TRBV12-4|15|TRBJ2-1|TRBD2
CASSPGLAVYNEQFF
TGTGCCAGCAGTCCCGGACTAGCGGTCTACAATGAGCAGTTCTTC
>many|TRBV20-1|14|TRBJ1-5|-
CSVLPGGINQPQHF
TGCAGTGTTCTCCCCGGGGGGATCAATCAGCCCCAGCATTTT
>few|TRBV24-1|12|TRBJ2-1|-
CATSVNRDEQFF
TGTGCCACCAGTGTCAACAGGGATGAGCAGTTCTTC
>-|TRBV12-3/TRBV12-4|14|TRBJ2-1|-
CASSPWAGHNEQFF
TGTGCCAGCAGTCCATGGGCCGGGCACAATGAGCAGTTCTTC
>-|TRBV12-3/TRBV12-4|17|TRBJ2-7|TRBD2
CASSFARGAGGLYEQYF
TGTGCCAGCAGTTTCGCCCGCGGTGCGGGGGGGCTGTACGAGCAGTACTTC
>many|TRBV20-1|14|TRBJ2-7|-
CSARQPTRGSEQYF
TGCAGTGCTAGACAGCCGACCCGAGGAAGCGAGCAGTACTTC
>-|TRBV20-1|15|TRBJ2-3|TRBD1
CSARGSTGPTDTQYF
TGCAGTGCTAGGGGTTCGACAGGGCCCACAGATACGCAGTATTTT
>few|TRBV10-3|17|TRBJ2-1|-
CAISNGAGPFSYNEQFF
TGTGCCATCAGTAATGGGGCGGGGCCTTTCTCCTACAATGAGCAGTTCTTC
>-|TRBV20-1|14|TRBJ2-7|TRBD2
CSAATSGGLYEQYF
TGCAGTGCTGCGACTAGCGGGGGGCTTTACGAGCAGTACTTC
>few|TRBV5-1|14|TRBJ1-4|-
CASSLGMPNEKLFF
TGCGCCAGCAGCTTAGGGATGCCTAATGAAAAACTGTTTTTT
>many|TRBV9|14|TRBJ1-1|-
CASSVGALNTEAFF
TGTGCCAGCAGCGTCGGGGCCCTGAACACTGAAGCTTTCTTT
>-|TRBV7-8|13|TRBJ2-5|-
CASSLRQWETQYF
TGTGCCAGCAGCTTACGGCAGTGGGAGACCCAGTACTTC
>many|TRBV6-5|12|TRBJ2-5|-
CASSYRGETQYF
TGTGCCAGCAGTTACAGGGGGGAGACCCAGTACTTC